This T cell receptor beta chain appears in the sequencing data of a study of shared clonotypes between healthy human individuals. V was clipped by 4 bases and J by 2 bases; unmatched bases: 6. The CDR3 is 15 amino acids. Germline V gene sequence: CDR1 SGDLS, CDR2 YYNGEE. Donors were healthy HIV-negative adults without recently reported acute infections or vaccinations. Sorted-subset replicate PCRs used about 0.2 ug DNA, approximately 33,000 T cell genomes. This table comes from immunoSEQ multiplex PCR, and its TCRdb copy is limited to in-frame clones, with some not included. The sample gives millions of clones, 90% to 95% of which show up once; about 0.39% is in the top ten.

The sample taken for sequencing was naive CD4+ T cells from PBMCs. As to subset: CD45RA+ positively selected. The receptor was isolated from a man aged 18 to 29 in good health. Some clones in this sample may be carry-over from other donors' samples. The chain joins TRBV9 to TRBJ2-1; 7 bases fit TRBD2. CDR3 sequence (DNA): TGTGCCAGCAGCTTGGGGACTACAGCCTACAATGAGCAGTTCTTC. It yields the protein CASSLGTTAYNEQFF.